These T cell receptor beta chains were read from a single sample in a study of blood T cells in healthy people across ages. TCRdb analysed the 5' RACE reads with MiXCR anew, one entry per CDR3 protein. The table includes more than 650,000 distinct CDR3 sequences, about 48% detected once. Sequences were obtained from blood. Source of these receptors: a man aged 80 or over in good health. CDR3s include the opening cysteine and the closing phenylalanine or tryptophan. Fields, in order: V gene, clone size, D gene, J gene, CDR3 DNA, CDR3 protein. D genes are given only for firm matches. Size values are once, few and many counts, or a class for expanded clones, and some rows have none.

v_gene: TRBV2
abundance: -
d_gene: TRBD1
j_gene: TRBJ1-2
CDR3nt: TGTGCCAGCAGTGACAGGCAGGGGGCACAGGATGGCTACACCTTC
CDR3aa: CASSDRQGAQDGYTF

v_gene: TRBV9
abundance: -
d_gene: TRBD2
j_gene: TRBJ2-2
CDR3nt: TGTGCCAGCAGCCCACTAGCGGGAGGGAACACCGGGGAGCTGTTTTTT
CDR3aa: CASSPLAGGNTGELFF

v_gene: TRBV29-1
abundance: -
d_gene: -
j_gene: TRBJ2-4
CDR3nt: TGCAGCGTTGGCGGACAGGGAGGGGATAGCATTCAGTACTTC
CDR3aa: CSVGGQGGDSIQYF

v_gene: TRBV2
abundance: -
d_gene: -
j_gene: TRBJ2-7
CDR3nt: TGTGCCAGCAGTACCGCCGGGGTCCCCTACGAGCAGTACTTC
CDR3aa: CASSTAGVPYEQYF

v_gene: TRBV5-1
abundance: -
d_gene: -
j_gene: TRBJ2-6
CDR3nt: TGCGCCAGCAGTCACGGTCTCGAGGCCTCTGGGGCCAACGTCCTGACTTTC
CDR3aa: CASSHGLEASGANVLTF

v_gene: TRBV20-1
abundance: -
d_gene: TRBD2
j_gene: TRBJ2-7
CDR3nt: TGCAGTGTCGCCAATCCGGGACTAGCGGGCTACGAGCAGTACTTC
CDR3aa: CSVANPGLAGYEQYF

v_gene: TRBV2
abundance: -
d_gene: -
j_gene: TRBJ2-3
CDR3nt: TGTGCCAGCAGTGAAACGGCCGACAGATACGCGTATTTT
CDR3aa: CASSETADRYAYF

v_gene: TRBV9
abundance: -
d_gene: -
j_gene: TRBJ2-5
CDR3nt: TGTGCCAGCAGCGGCATAGGTGGGACCCAGTACTTC
CDR3aa: CASSGIGGTQYF

v_gene: TRBV29-1
abundance: -
d_gene: -
j_gene: TRBJ1-2
CDR3nt: TGCAGCGTTGATTTACGTGAGAAGAAAGACTATGGCTACACCTTC
CDR3aa: CSVDLREKKDYGYTF

v_gene: TRBV7-9
abundance: -
d_gene: -
j_gene: TRBJ2-1
CDR3nt: TGTGCCAGCAGCTTAGTATGGGGATCCCGGGGAACCAATGAGCAGTTCTTC
CDR3aa: CASSLVWGSRGTNEQFF

v_gene: TRBV21-1
abundance: once
d_gene: -
j_gene: TRBJ2-7
CDR3nt: TGTGCCAGCGGCAAAATGGTGCGATGGGCAGGGGGTTTGTACGAGCAGTACTTC
CDR3aa: CASGKMVRWAGGLYEQYF

v_gene: TRBV7-2
abundance: many
d_gene: -
j_gene: TRBJ1-1
CDR3nt: TGTGCCAGCAGCTGGACACACGCTGAAGCTTTCTTT
CDR3aa: CASSWTHAEAFF

v_gene: TRBV9
abundance: -
d_gene: -
j_gene: TRBJ1-2
CDR3nt: TGTGCCAGCAGCGGAAATGCTTGGGGCTACACCTTC
CDR3aa: CASSGNAWGYTF

v_gene: TRBV6-1
abundance: -
d_gene: -
j_gene: TRBJ1-5
CDR3nt: TGTGCCATCACCGGACAGTATAGCAATCAGCCCCAGCATTTT
CDR3aa: CAITGQYSNQPQHF

v_gene: TRBV27
abundance: -
d_gene: TRBD1
j_gene: TRBJ1-2
CDR3nt: TGTGCCAGCAGTCTCGTGGACAGGGCCGGAGGCTACACCTTC
CDR3aa: CASSLVDRAGGYTF

v_gene: TRBV5-5
abundance: -
d_gene: -
j_gene: TRBJ2-5
CDR3nt: TGTGCCAGCAGCTTGAGGATTGGAACTCAAGAGACCCAGTACTTC
CDR3aa: CASSLRIGTQETQYF

v_gene: TRBV20-1
abundance: -
d_gene: -
j_gene: TRBJ2-1
CDR3nt: TGCAGTGCTAGAGACCGTGGCGGTTCCAATGAGCAGTTCTTC
CDR3aa: CSARDRGGSNEQFF

v_gene: TRBV28
abundance: -
d_gene: -
j_gene: TRBJ2-3
CDR3nt: TGTGCCAGCAGAGTGAGCACAGATACGCAGTATTTT
CDR3aa: CASRVSTDTQYF

v_gene: TRBV20-1
abundance: -
d_gene: TRBD2
j_gene: TRBJ2-7
CDR3nt: TGCAGTGCTAGAAAAGGTACTAGCGTACAGTCCTACGAGCAGTACTTC
CDR3aa: CSARKGTSVQSYEQYF

v_gene: TRBV29-1
abundance: -
d_gene: -
j_gene: TRBJ2-1
CDR3nt: TGCAGCGCGAGGAACTACAATGAGCAGTTCTTC
CDR3aa: CSARNYNEQFF

v_gene: TRBV20-1
abundance: many
d_gene: TRBD1
j_gene: TRBJ1-2
CDR3nt: TGCAGTGCTAGAGATCCGGACAAAGGACAGGGGGCGTACGGCTACACCTTC
CDR3aa: CSARDPDKGQGAYGYTF

v_gene: TRBV5-1
abundance: -
d_gene: TRBD1
j_gene: TRBJ2-5
CDR3nt: TGCGCCAGCAGCTCACCACAGGGGGATAGGGAGACCCAGTACTTC
CDR3aa: CASSSPQGDRETQYF

v_gene: TRBV27
abundance: -
d_gene: -
j_gene: TRBJ2-1
CDR3nt: TGTGCCAGCACCAACCCCAGCGGCGGGATTGGGTACAATGAGCAGTTCTTC
CDR3aa: CASTNPSGGIGYNEQFF

v_gene: TRBV10-3
abundance: -
d_gene: -
j_gene: TRBJ2-3
CDR3nt: TGTGCCATCAGTGAGTCGCCTGGGGCGCAGTATTTT
CDR3aa: CAISESPGAQYF

v_gene: TRBV7-9
abundance: few
d_gene: -
j_gene: TRBJ2-7
CDR3nt: TGTGCCAGCAGCTCCTCGTTTAGATGGTACGAGCAGTACTTC
CDR3aa: CASSSSFRWYEQYF

v_gene: TRBV20-1
abundance: -
d_gene: TRBD1
j_gene: TRBJ2-6
CDR3nt: TGCAGTGCTAGAAGGTGGACAGGGGGCTCTGGGGCCAACGTCCTGACTTTC
CDR3aa: CSARRWTGGSGANVLTF

v_gene: TRBV4-1
abundance: -
d_gene: -
j_gene: TRBJ1-2
CDR3nt: TGCGCCAGCAGCCGGCCCGGACAGAGCTATGGCTACACCTTC
CDR3aa: CASSRPGQSYGYTF

v_gene: TRBV27
abundance: -
d_gene: -
j_gene: TRBJ1-2
CDR3nt: TGTGCCACACAGGGACTCGCCGGTGGCTACACCTTC
CDR3aa: CATQGLAGGYTF

v_gene: TRBV20-1
abundance: few
d_gene: -
j_gene: TRBJ2-1
CDR3nt: TGCAGTGCTAGTATCCCTATGCGGACTTACAATGAGCAGTTCTTC
CDR3aa: CSASIPMRTYNEQFF

v_gene: TRBV21-1
abundance: -
d_gene: -
j_gene: TRBJ2-7
CDR3nt: TGTGCCAGAGGCGGGGACGGCGAGCAGTACTTC
CDR3aa: CARGGDGEQYF

v_gene: TRBV5-1
abundance: few
d_gene: TRBD2
j_gene: TRBJ2-6
CDR3nt: TGCGCCAGCAGCCACGACACTAGCGGGCGAAGCTCTGGGGCCAACGTCCTGACTTTC
CDR3aa: CASSHDTSGRSSGANVLTF

v_gene: TRBV11-2
abundance: few
d_gene: TRBD2
j_gene: TRBJ2-5
CDR3nt: TGTGCCAGCAGCAGCCGGCGGGAGCTCCTGGAGACCCAGTACTTC
CDR3aa: CASSSRRELLETQYF

v_gene: TRBV6-2/TRBV6-3
abundance: once
d_gene: -
j_gene: TRBJ1-2
CDR3nt: TGTGCCGGCAGTTCAGGACAAATCCATGGCTACACCTTC
CDR3aa: CAGSSGQIHGYTF

v_gene: TRBV7-2
abundance: once
d_gene: -
j_gene: TRBJ2-2
CDR3nt: TGTGCCAGCAGACTAGGGGCCGAGAACACCGGGGAGCTGTTTTTT
CDR3aa: CASRLGAENTGELFF

v_gene: TRBV24-1
abundance: -
d_gene: -
j_gene: TRBJ1-5
CDR3nt: TGTGCCACCAGCGATCCTAAGCAGCCCCAGCATTTT
CDR3aa: CATSDPKQPQHF

v_gene: TRBV7-9
abundance: -
d_gene: -
j_gene: TRBJ1-2
CDR3nt: TGTGCCAGCTCCCAGGAGGGGCGGCCCTACCCCAACTATGGCTACACCTTC
CDR3aa: CASSQEGRPYPNYGYTF

v_gene: TRBV7-2
abundance: few
d_gene: -
j_gene: TRBJ2-7
CDR3nt: TGTGCCAGCAGAACGTTTCGGGAAGGAGAGCAGTACTTC
CDR3aa: CASRTFREGEQYF

v_gene: TRBV5-1
abundance: -
d_gene: -
j_gene: TRBJ2-7
CDR3nt: TGCGCCAGCAGCTTGTTAGGAGTTCGCGAGCAGTACTTC
CDR3aa: CASSLLGVREQYF

v_gene: TRBV7-2
abundance: few
d_gene: -
j_gene: TRBJ2-3
CDR3nt: TGTGCCAGCAGCCCCGCAGGGGGGGGTATTGGATACGCGTATTTT
CDR3aa: CASSPAGGGIGYAYF

v_gene: TRBV7-2
abundance: few
d_gene: TRBD2
j_gene: TRBJ2-7
CDR3nt: TGTGCCAGCAGCGAGGGGACTAGCGGGAGATACGAGCAGTACTTC
CDR3aa: CASSEGTSGRYEQYF

v_gene: TRBV11-2
abundance: -
d_gene: -
j_gene: TRBJ1-6
CDR3nt: TGTGCCAGCAGCTTCTGTGGGGCTAATTCACCCCTCCACTTT
CDR3aa: CASSFCGANSPLHF

v_gene: TRBV24-1
abundance: few
d_gene: TRBD1
j_gene: TRBJ1-2
CDR3nt: TGTGCCACCAGTGGCCCCCCCGGGACAGGGGGCGAAGTCCCTGGTTGGTATGGCTACACCTTC
CDR3aa: CATSGPPGTGGEVPGWYGYTF

v_gene: TRBV19
abundance: -
d_gene: TRBD1
j_gene: TRBJ2-6
CDR3nt: TGTGCCAGTAACTGGGACAGGGGCTCTGGGGCCAACGTCCTGACTTTC
CDR3aa: CASNWDRGSGANVLTF

v_gene: TRBV12-3/TRBV12-4
abundance: -
d_gene: -
j_gene: TRBJ2-7
CDR3nt: TGTGCCAGCAGTTTGGCCTATTCCTACGAGCAGTACTTC
CDR3aa: CASSLAYSYEQYF

v_gene: TRBV29-1
abundance: -
d_gene: TRBD2
j_gene: TRBJ2-7
CDR3nt: TGCAGCGCCGTCGGAATCTGGGGGGGCGAGCAGTACTTC
CDR3aa: CSAVGIWGGEQYF

v_gene: TRBV7-8
abundance: -
d_gene: -
j_gene: TRBJ2-1
CDR3nt: TGTGCCAGCAGCCCCGGGGATACCTCCTACAATGAGCAGTTCTTC
CDR3aa: CASSPGDTSYNEQFF

v_gene: TRBV7-3
abundance: -
d_gene: -
j_gene: TRBJ1-2
CDR3nt: TGTGCCAGCAGCTTAGGGAGGCAATACGGCTACACCTTC
CDR3aa: CASSLGRQYGYTF

v_gene: TRBV7-2
abundance: -
d_gene: -
j_gene: TRBJ2-5
CDR3nt: TGTGTCAGTGACCAACCAACCCGAGGACGGTCCCAAGAGACCCAGTACTTC
CDR3aa: CVSDQPTRGRSQETQYF